A single sample is the source of the 26 T cell receptor beta chains below, sequenced in a study of shared clonotypes between healthy human individuals. Profiled with immunoSEQ multiplex PCR; TCRdb holds only in-frame clones, not every one. The table records roughly 570,000 clones, 95% to 98% of them present only once. Terminally differentiated effector memory CD45RA+ cells were excluded from the naive CD8 cells, which were CD45RO-negative and positively selected for CCR7. The material sequenced was naive CD8+ T cells sorted from blood. Receptors originate from a man aged 25-40 years in good health.

This chain connects TRBV28 to TRBJ1-2, with 12 bases fitting TRBD1. With 6 bases clipped from V and 4 bases from J, the junction kept 9 bases outside the gene matches. The germline V gene encodes CDR1 MDHEN and CDR2 SYDVKM. The CDR3 is 16 residues long. CDR3 amino acids: CASSREGQGAFYGYTF. The CDR3 DNA follows: TGTGCCAGCAGCCGAGAGGGACAGGGGGCCTTCTATGGCTACACCTTC.

This chain links TRBV28 with TRBJ2-7; 8 nucleotides match TRBD1. The CDR3 runs 15 residues. The junction had 7 bases not matched to a gene; V was cut back by 2 bases and J by 4 bases. From germline, CDR1 is MDHEN and CDR2 SYDVKM. The CDR3 region has the DNA TGTGCCAGCAGTTTAAACAGGGGGGCCATTTACGAGCAGTACTTC. Amino acid sequence: CASSLNRGAIYEQYF.

The chain recombines TRBV25-1 with TRBJ2-1; D is possibly TRBD1 (6 bases). V dropped 0 bases and J dropped 0 bases, with 12 bases sitting between them. In germline, CDR1 is MGHDK, CDR2 SYGVNS. The CDR3 spans 17 residues. CDR3 sequence reads: CASSEYAGVSSYNEQFF. CDR3 DNA sequence: TGTGCCAGCAGTGAATACGCAGGGGTAAGCTCCTACAATGAGCAGTTCTTC.

The rearrangement links TRBV4-3 to TRBJ1-1; D perhaps matches TRBD1 (6 bases). The germline V and J ends were trimmed by 1 base and 6 bases, with 24 bases remaining between them. CDR1 is LGHNA, CDR2 YSLEER, per germline. This CDR3 has 18 residues. DNA for the CDR3: TGCGCCAGCAGCCAAGTCGGGGAGGGGACGGGGGCTATACCTGAAGCTTTCTTT. It encodes CASSQVGEGTGAIPEAFF.

The chain carries TRBV11-1 and TRBJ2-7; no firm D call. Germline values: CDR1 SGHAT, CDR2 FQDESV (reference sequence). V dropped 5 bases and J dropped 1 base, with 6 bases sitting between them. CDR3 length: 12 amino acids. CDR3 coding DNA: TGTGCCAGCAGCGATACGTCCTACGAGCAGTACTTC. Translation gives CASSDTSYEQYF.

The chain links TRBV6-1 to TRBJ2-7; 9 bases fit TRBD2. This CDR3 comprises 14 residues. Germline values: CDR1 MNHNS, CDR2 SASEGT. V shed 4 bases and J 4 bases; nucleotides not matched to a gene: 5. The CDR3 loop reads CASSAWREGYEQYF. The CDR3 DNA follows: TGTGCCAGCAGTGCTTGGCGGGAGGGTTACGAGCAGTACTTC.

This sequence joins TRBV18 and TRBJ2-7, with 11 nucleotides matching TRBD2. Germline CDR1 and CDR2: KGHSH and LQKENI. The V and J ends lost 0 bases and 6 bases, in that order; junction bases with no gene match: 1. This CDR3 contains 14 residues. This CDR3 is CASSPPSGRGEQYF. The CDR3 DNA is TGTGCCAGCTCACCACCTAGCGGGAGGGGCGAGCAGTACTTC.

This chain links TRBV29-1 with TRBJ2-1; 7 positions agree with TRBD1. This CDR3 has 20 residues. J lost 4 bases, V lost 6 bases, and 27 bases had no gene match. Germline CDR1 and CDR2: SQVTM and ANQGSEA. For the CDR3, the DNA is TGCAGCGTCGACCCCAGGACCGACAGGGCCCCGCGCCGCACTTACAATGAGCAGTTCTTC. This translates into CSVDPRTDRAPRRTYNEQFF.

The chain joins TRBV28 to TRBJ2-3; 10 positions match TRBD1. After removal of 6 bases from V and 3 bases from J, the junction contained 9 bases not matched to a gene. CDR3 length: 16 residues. Germline V gives CDR1 MDHEN, CDR2 SYDVKM. CDR3 in DNA: TGTGCCAGCAGATCCCCCGGGACAGGGGCGACAGATACGCAGTATTTT. Protein product: CASRSPGTGATDTQYF.

The chain recombines TRBV27 with TRBJ2-7; no firm D call. The V and J ends lost 8 bases and 3 bases respectively, with 14 bases between them. CDR3 length: 13 amino acids. CDR1 is MNHEY and CDR2 is SMNVEV in the germline V gene (reference sequence). The CDR3 DNA is TGTGCCAGCGCTCCAACGCCCTTCTACGAGCAGTACTTC. Encoded protein: CASAPTPFYEQYF.

The genes are TRBV15 and TRBJ1-1; D unresolved. V lost 1 base, J lost 4 bases, and 4 bases lay in between. Germline lookup yields CDR1 LNHNV and CDR2 YYDKDF (reference sequence). This CDR3 contains 12 residues. CDR3 region: CATSRAGTEAFF. CDR3 coding DNA: TGTGCCACCAGCAGAGCGGGCACTGAAGCTTTCTTT.

V usage is TRBV9 and J usage is TRBJ2-3, with D maybe TRBD2 (5 bases). Between the trimmed V and J ends, which lost 4 bases and 2 bases, there was a span of 20 bases. The CDR3 runs 17 residues. The germline V gene encodes CDR1 SGDLS and CDR2 YYNGEE. CDR3 in DNA: TGTGCCAGCAGCCCTCTAAGCGGCAGTACGTTCACAGATACGCAGTATTTT. Its translation: CASSPLSGSTFTDTQYF.

This sequence joins TRBV19 and TRBJ2-7; 7 nucleotides align to TRBD1. CDR1 is LNHDA and CDR2 is SQIVND in the germline V gene (reference sequence). This CDR3 has 14 amino acids. Unmatched junction bases numbered 7, after V lost 3 bases and J lost 5 bases. The chain's CDR3 is CASSIRGRTHEQYF. For the CDR3, the DNA is TGTGCCAGTAGTATTAGGGGGCGCACCCACGAGCAGTACTTC.

V and J are TRBV6-5 and TRBJ2-2; 7 bases line up with TRBD2. The V segment lost 8 bases and the J segment 5 bases; nucleotides outside the gene matches: 8. The CDR3 covers 14 residues. CDR1 is MNHEY and CDR2 is SVGAGI in the germline V gene. CDR3 sequence: CASRGRAPTGELFF. The CDR3 DNA follows: TGTGCCAGCCGAGGGAGGGCTCCGACCGGGGAGCTGTTTTTT.

This chain uses TRBV19 with TRBJ1-5; 7 nucleotides align to TRBD1. Germline V gene sequence: CDR1 LNHDA, CDR2 SQIVND (reference sequence). V lost 11 bases and J lost 5; bases outside the gene matches: 9. This CDR3 comprises 13 residues. CDR3 residues: CASGTVDYQPQHF. The DNA of the CDR3 is TGTGCCTCCGGGACAGTCGATTATCAGCCCCAGCATTTT.

The rearrangement joins TRBV27 to TRBJ2-7; D remains unclear. The CDR3 totals 13 residues. CDR1 and CDR2 from the germline V gene are MNHEY and SMNVEV (reference sequence). V was clipped by 2 bases and J by 8 bases, with 13 bases between them. The chain's CDR3 is CASSLGVGYQQYF. The CDR3 DNA is TGTGCCAGCAGTTTAGGGGTGGGATACCAGCAGTACTTC.

This sequence joins TRBV7-9 and TRBJ2-5; D remains ambiguous. The V gene lost 2 bases and the J gene lost 3 bases, with 16 bases spanning the gap. The CDR3 has 16 amino acids. From germline, CDR1 is SEHNR and CDR2 FQNEAQ (reference sequence). The CDR3 reads CASSLFMSAHEETQYF. As DNA, the CDR3 is TGTGCCAGCAGCTTATTTATGTCAGCCCATGAAGAGACCCAGTACTTC. Full variable domain (remainder filled in from reference TRBV7-9 and TRBJ2-5): DTGVSQNPRHKITKRGQNVTFRCDPISEHNRLYWYRQTLGQGPEFLTYFQNEAQLEKSRLLSDRFSAERPKGSFSTLEIQRTEQGDSAMYLCASSLFMSAHEETQYFGPGTRLLVL.

The chain carries TRBV15 and TRBJ2-1; 8 positions agree with TRBD2. The CDR3 runs to 12 residues. Germline CDR1 is LNHNV and CDR2 is YYDKDF (reference sequence). V lost 3 bases and J lost 9; bases outside the gene matches: 1. CDR3 bases: TGTGCCACCAGCAGCGGGACTAGTGAGCAGTTCTTC. As protein: CATSSGTSEQFF.

This chain links TRBV5-8 with TRBJ2-7; a possible D gene is TRBD2 (7 bases). There are 17 residues in the CDR3. Germline V gene lookup returns CDR1 SGHTS and CDR2 YDEGEE. Trimming took off 4 bases at V and 0 bases at J, with 20 bases between the two ends. DNA of the CDR3: TGTGCCAGCAGCCCGCCCCGGGGGCGGGGGCGCTCCTACGAGCAGTACTTC. Translated, it gives CASSPPRGRGRSYEQYF.

The chain carries TRBV6-1 and TRBJ1-2, with 9 bases lining up with TRBD1. The V gene's germline CDR1 is MNHNS and CDR2 SASEGT. The CDR3 has 14 amino acids. The ends lost 3 bases at V and 8 bases at J; junction bases unmatched: 7. The CDR3 sequence: CASSERTGVLGYTF. The CDR3 DNA follows: TGTGCCAGCAGTGAGCGGACAGGGGTTCTAGGCTACACCTTC.

CDR3 sequence (DNA): TGCAGCACGTTGAAAAACTGGACAGGCTATAATGAAAAACTGTTTTTT. This gives the protein CSTLKNWTGYNEKLFF. V usage is TRBV29-1 and J usage is TRBJ1-4; TRBD1 matches at 7 bases. The germline V gene has CDR1 SQVTM and CDR2 ANQGSEA. This CDR3 has 16 residues. Trimming removed 8 bases from V and 4 bases from J; junction bases left unmatched: 16.

The V call is TRBV28, the J call TRBJ2-3, with D possibly being TRBD1 (6 bases). Germline V gives CDR1 MDHEN, CDR2 SYDVKM. V lost 2 bases, J lost 0 bases, and 15 bases lay in between. The CDR3 runs 17 residues. CDR3 DNA: TGTGCCAGCAGTTTAATTTCTTACAGGGATAGCACAGATACGCAGTATTTT. It yields the protein CASSLISYRDSTDTQYF. The complete variable domain, with remaining parts taken from reference TRBV28 and TRBJ2-3, reads DVKVTQSSRYLVKRTGEKVFLECVQDMDHENMFWYRQDPGLGLRLIYFSYDVKMKEKGDIPEGYSVSREKKERFSLILESASTNQTSMYLCASSLISYRDSTDTQYFGPGTRLTVL.

The J gene is TRBJ1-2, the V gene TRBV5-6; 10 nucleotides line up with TRBD1. Germline-derived CDR1 and CDR2 are SGHDT and YYEEEE. After removal of 1 base from V and 6 bases from J, the junction contained 3 bases not matched to a gene. The CDR3 length is 14 residues. CDR3 bases: TGTGCCAGCAGCTTGCCCGGGACAGGGGATGGCTACACCTTC. It is translated as CASSLPGTGDGYTF. Drawing the rest from reference TRBV5-6 and TRBJ1-2, the complete variable domain is DAGVTQSPTHLIKTRGQQVTLRCSPKSGHDTVSWYQQALGQGPQFIFQYYEEEERQRGNFPDRFSGHQFPNYSSELNVNALLLGDSALYLCASSLPGTGDGYTFGSGTRLTVV.

This clone was seen once. This rearrangement joins TRBV14 to TRBJ2-1; D gene ambiguous. V lost 0 bases to trimming and J lost 0 bases, with 6 bases between them. Germline lookup yields CDR1 SGHDN and CDR2 FVKESK. This CDR3 has 15 amino acids. Here the CDR3 DNA reads TGTGCCAGCAGCCAAGATCGGAGCTCCTACAATGAGCAGTTCTTC. It specifies CASSQDRSSYNEQFF.

The chain combines TRBV27 with TRBJ1-5; D unresolved. The CDR3 runs to 14 residues. V was clipped by 2 bases and J by 5 bases, with 10 bases between them. CDR1 and CDR2 from the germline V gene are MNHEY and SMNVEV (reference sequence). In nucleotides, the CDR3 is TGTGCCAGCAGTTTAGCGGCAGGAGATCAGCCCCAGCATTTT. Protein sequence: CASSLAAGDQPQHF.

About this clone: An end of the junction does not agree with germline; a read error may underlie this. The rearrangement uses TRBV30 and TRBJ2-1; 10 bases fit TRBD2. In germline, CDR1 is GTSNPN, CDR2 SVGIG (reference sequence). This CDR3 is 13 amino acids long. Here the CDR3 DNA reads TGTGCCTGGAGTTTACAGCGGGAGGGCCTCAAAATCTTC. Its translation is CAWSLQREGLKIF.